The clone carrying this T cell receptor (beta chain) appeared once. This sample stems from a study of T cell responses to AZD1222 COVID-19 vaccine. Assay used: immunoSEQ multiplex PCR; TCRdb lists only in-frame clones, some missing. The table includes about 92,000 clones, 85% to 90% detected once. The CDR3 is made up of 14 amino acids. Trimming took 2 bases from V and 4 from J, leaving 11 bases between them. Germline V gives CDR1 SGHVS, CDR2 FQNEAQ. The sequence was obtained from an adult in good health. The chain joins TRBV7-8 to TRBJ1-1, with D perhaps TRBD1 (5 bases). The specimen comprised peripheral blood, sampled on day 0 of MenACWY control vaccination. CDR3 nucleotides: TGTGCCAGCAGCTTAAATGACGGGGGCACTGAAGCTTTCTTT. It is translated as CASSLNDGGTEAFF.